The 29 T cell receptor beta chains in this list originate from one sample, sequenced in a study of Graves' ophthalmopathy and Graves' hyperthyroidism. Transcripts of RNA were the source for amplifying TCR beta CDR3 regions. Following a first-round RT-PCR that used HTBI primers, a second-round multiplex PCR was carried out. TCRdb reanalysed the multiplex PCR reads using MiXCR and keeps one entry per CDR3 protein. The data show 400,000 to 450,000 distinct CDR3 sequences, 20% to 25% seen once. The sequenced sample consisted of peripheral blood. These receptors originate from a woman aged 18-30 years with stable Graves' hyperthyroidism.

This clonotype was picked up many times. This rearrangement joins TRBV6-1 to TRBJ2-5; the match to TRBD1 covers 8 bases. Germline V gene sequence: CDR1 MNHNS, CDR2 SASEGT. CDR3 length: 17 residues. J lost 4 bases, V lost 2 bases, and 12 bases had no gene match. CDR3 coding DNA: TGTGCCAGCAGTGAAATAGTGGAGTGGGACAGGACAGAGACCCAGTACTTC. Encoded protein: CASSEIVEWDRTETQYF.

In this sample, this clonotype turned up many times. V is TRBV15 and J is TRBJ1-6; D ambiguous. The germline V and J ends were trimmed by 0 bases and 5 bases, with 8 bases remaining between them. The CDR3 is 15 amino acids. From germline, CDR1 is LNHNV and CDR2 YYDKDF (reference sequence). CDR3 nucleotide sequence: TGTGCCACCAGCAGAGATCCCAGACATAATTCACCCCTCCACTTT. Translated, it gives CATSRDPRHNSPLHF.

The rearrangement links TRBV28 to TRBJ2-7; 7 bases line up with TRBD1. Trimming at V came to 5 bases and at J to 3 bases, leaving 10 bases not matched to a gene. Germline loops: CDR1 MDHEN, CDR2 SYDVKM. This CDR3 contains 15 residues. For the CDR3, the DNA is TGTGCCAGCAGTAAATTACAGGGGACGCGCTACGAGCAGTACTTC. Translation: CASSKLQGTRYEQYF.

This chain links TRBV15 with TRBJ1-1; TRBD1 is a possible D gene (6 bases). The CDR3 totals 13 residues. Germline CDR1 and CDR2: LNHNV and YYDKDF (reference sequence). V lost 1 base to trimming and J lost 5 bases, with 8 bases between them. The CDR3 region is CATSRVQGTEAFF. The CDR3, as DNA: TGTGCCACCAGCAGAGTTCAGGGGACTGAAGCTTTCTTT.

In the case of this clonotype: It may be a read error: a sequence one base away is much more abundant. The genes are TRBV5-1 and TRBJ2-2; D unresolved. The CDR3 runs to 12 residues. In germline, CDR1 is SGHRS, CDR2 YFSETQ. The CDR3 sequence: CACSWGTGELFF. The DNA for the CDR3 is TGCGCCTGCAGCTGGGGCACCGGGGAGCTGTTTTTT.

This clonotype was detected many times. The chain joins TRBV5-1 to TRBJ2-6; D unclear. Germline CDR1 and CDR2: SGHRS and YFSETQ. The germline V and J ends were trimmed by 1 base and 0 bases, with 8 bases remaining between them. This CDR3 comprises 16 residues. This CDR3 is CASSLPQTSGANVLTF. The CDR3, as DNA: TGCGCCAGCAGCTTGCCCCAAACCTCTGGGGCCAACGTCCTGACTTTC.

This clonotype has just a few counts. The rearrangement joins TRBV18 to TRBJ2-7, with TRBD2 matching 14 bases. CDR3 length equals 16 residues. The V gene's germline CDR1 is KGHSH and CDR2 LQKENI. V lost 3 bases and J lost 4; bases outside the gene matches: 5. The CDR3 loop reads CASSPPGLAGAYEQYF. CDR3 nucleotide sequence: TGTGCCAGCTCACCGCCGGGACTAGCGGGAGCGTACGAGCAGTACTTC.

This clonotype was picked up many times. This chain connects TRBV12-3 or TRBV12-4 to TRBJ2-4; D not resolved. The CDR3 totals 14 residues. V lost 0 bases to trimming and J lost 2 bases, with 5 bases between them. CDR3: CASSLAGTKNIQYF. The CDR3 coding sequence is TGTGCCAGCAGTTTAGCAGGGACCAAAAACATTCAGTACTTC.

This clonotype was counted only a few times. The chain carries TRBV28 and TRBJ2-7; 8 nucleotides line up with TRBD1. The CDR3 totals 15 residues. Germline loops: CDR1 MDHEN, CDR2 SYDVKM. The trim removed 2 bases at V and 6 bases at J, leaving 9 bases unmatched. CDR3 in amino acids: CASSLIFQGASEQYF. The CDR3 nucleotides are TGTGCCAGCAGTTTAATATTTCAGGGGGCATCCGAGCAGTACTTC. Full variable domain (remainder filled in from reference TRBV28 and TRBJ2-7): DVKVTQSSRYLVKRTGEKVFLECVQDMDHENMFWYRQDPGLGLRLIYFSYDVKMKEKGDIPEGYSVSREKKERFSLILESASTNQTSMYLCASSLIFQGASEQYFGPGTRLTVT.

This clonotype has just a few counts. The chain uses TRBV6-1 and TRBJ1-1; TRBD1 matches 9 bases. Germline CDR1 and CDR2: MNHNS and SASEGT. With V trimmed by 0 bases and J by 4 bases, 3 bases remained unmatched. The CDR3 consists of 15 residues. CDR3 in amino acids: CASSEAGTGSTEAFF. The CDR3, as DNA: TGTGCCAGCAGTGAAGCGGGGACAGGGTCCACTGAAGCTTTCTTT.

This clonotype was seen many times. This rearrangement joins TRBV20-1 to TRBJ2-7; D is possibly TRBD1 (5 bases). V gave up 6 bases and J gave up 1 base, with 13 bases separating them. Germline lookup yields CDR1 DFQATT and CDR2 SNEGSKA (reference sequence). The CDR3 length is 13 residues. CDR3 amino acids: CSAPRQTSYEQYF. The CDR3 DNA sequence: TGCAGTGCCCCTCGACAGACATCCTACGAGCAGTACTTC.

This clonotype was observed many times. V is TRBV5-1 and J is TRBJ2-7; unclear D gene. CDR3 size: 10 residues. V shed 9 bases and J shed 6 bases, with 10 bases lying between them. Germline CDR1 is SGHRS and CDR2 is YFSETQ. The CDR3 DNA follows: TGCGCCACTCCCAAGGGCGAGCAGTACTTC. Residues: CATPKGEQYF.

This clonotype was found a few times. The V and J genes are TRBV29-1 and TRBJ2-7; 7 positions agree with TRBD2. The ends lost 7 bases at V and 5 bases at J; junction bases unmatched: 11. Germline CDR1 is SQVTM and CDR2 is ANQGSEA. CDR3 size: 13 residues. The CDR3 sequence: CSAGWRGLNEQYF. The DNA of the CDR3 is TGCAGCGCTGGTTGGCGGGGGTTGAACGAGCAGTACTTC.

The gene calls are TRBV18 and TRBJ2-7, with 8 bases identical to TRBD1. CDR1 KGHSH and CDR2 LQKENI come from the germline V gene. This CDR3 is built from 15 residues. The junction had 7 bases not matched to a gene; V was cut back by 3 bases and J by 3 bases. The CDR3 loop reads CASSPADRALYEQYF. The CDR3 DNA sequence: TGTGCCAGCTCACCTGCGGACAGGGCCCTCTACGAGCAGTACTTC.

V is TRBV12-3 or TRBV12-4 and J is TRBJ2-5; tentative D call: TRBD1 (6 bases). Between the trimmed V and J ends, which lost 4 bases and 4 bases, there was a span of 16 bases. This CDR3 spans 15 amino acids. For the CDR3, the DNA is TGTGCCAGCAGTTCACTCAGGGGTGCGGGAGAGACCCAGTACTTC. Translated: CASSSLRGAGETQYF.

This clonotype was recorded at least ten times. The chain combines TRBV28 with TRBJ1-6; TRBD1 agrees at 8 bases. There are 15 residues in the CDR3. The ends lost 6 bases at V and 5 bases at J; junction bases unmatched: 6. Per the germline V gene, CDR1 is MDHEN and CDR2 is SYDVKM. DNA for the CDR3: TGTGCCAGCAGCCGTCGACAGGGGAATAATTCACCCCTCCACTTT. Translated, it gives CASSRRQGNNSPLHF.

This clonotype was found many times. The chain recombines TRBV7-8 with TRBJ1-2, with D tentatively TRBD1 (5 bases). This CDR3 has 13 residues. The germline CDR1 and CDR2 sequences are SGHVS and FQNEAQ. The V end was cut by 1 base, the J end by 9 bases, with 12 bases between. The CDR3 DNA reads as TGTGCCAGCAGCTTAGTCCAGGGCCGCCGCTACACCTTC. Protein product: CASSLVQGRRYTF. Full variable domain (rest looked up from reference TRBV7-8 and TRBJ1-2): GAGVSQSPRYKVAKRGQDVALRCDPISGHVSLFWYQQALGQGPEFLTYFQNEAQLDKSGLPSDRFFAERPEGSVSTLKIQRTQQEDSAVYLCASSLVQGRRYTFGSGTRLTVV.

The chain employs TRBV6-4 and TRBJ1-1; 10 positions match TRBD1. J gave up 1 base and V 5 bases, and 22 bases lay outside the gene matches. Germline assignment: CDR1 MRHNA and CDR2 SNTAGT. This CDR3 spans 21 amino acids. The CDR3: CASSSDRGQFKWNQENTEAFF. The CDR3 DNA sequence: TGTGCCAGCAGTAGCGACAGGGGGCAATTTAAATGGAATCAAGAGAACACTGAAGCTTTCTTT.

This clonotype has ten or more counts. V and J are TRBV12-3 or TRBV12-4 and TRBJ2-7, with D uncertain. The V end lost 6 bases, the J end lost 6 bases, and 9 bases lay between the germline ends. This CDR3 spans 11 amino acids. The CDR3 is CASRLMGEQYF. The CDR3 DNA reads as TGTGCCAGCAGGCTAATGGGCGAGCAGTACTTC.

This clonotype came up many times. The chain has TRBV4-3 and TRBJ1-2; no reliable D call. Trimming cost V 0 bases and J 8 bases, with 13 bases left between them. The CDR3 loop spans 14 amino acids. Germline CDR1 LGHNA, CDR2 YSLEER. This CDR3 reads CASSQDLPLPGYTF. CDR3 sequence (DNA): TGCGCCAGCAGCCAAGATTTACCTTTACCCGGCTACACCTTC.

This clonotype has a count of ten or more. The V and J genes are TRBV12-3 or TRBV12-4 and TRBJ2-5; 14 positions match TRBD2. The CDR3 is 16 residues long. V lost 3 bases, J lost 4 bases, and 4 bases stayed unmatched. The CDR3 region has the DNA TGTGCCAGCAGTTTTTATGGACTAGCGGGAGGAGAGACCCAGTACTTC. This translates into CASSFYGLAGGETQYF.

This clonotype was detected ten times or more. This rearrangement joins TRBV19 to TRBJ1-2; D unclear. The germline V and J ends were trimmed by 2 bases and 13 bases, with 14 bases remaining between them. The CDR3 contains 12 residues. CDR1 and CDR2 from the germline V gene are LNHDA and SQIVND (reference sequence). DNA for the CDR3: TGTGCCAGTAGTATATCCGGTGACACTGCCACCTTC. Amino acids: CASSISGDTATF. The full variable domain, with the rest looked up from reference TRBV19 and TRBJ1-2, is DGGITQSPKYLFRKEGQNVTLSCEQNLNHDAMYWYRQDPGQGLRLIYYSQIVNDFQKGDIAEGYSVSREKKESFPLTVTSAQKNPTAFYLCASSISGDTATFGSGTRLTVV.

This clonotype was observed at least ten times. The CDR3 loop reads CASARRQENSPLHF. The CDR3 DNA sequence: TGTGCCAGCGCCCGAAGGCAGGAGAATTCACCCCTCCACTTT. This chain uses TRBV12-3 or TRBV12-4 with TRBJ1-6; D remains unclear. V was cut by 8 bases and J by 7 bases, with 15 bases left in between. This CDR3 comprises 14 residues.

This clonotype appeared many times. The rearrangement joins TRBV29-1 to TRBJ2-7; TRBD2 might be the D (5 bases). In germline, CDR1 is SQVTM, CDR2 ANQGSEA. The V gene lost 7 bases and the J gene lost 4 bases, with 14 bases spanning the gap. The CDR3 covers 12 residues. Here the CDR3 reads CSASVGLYEQYF. CDR3 coding DNA: TGCAGCGCCTCAGTAGGACTGTACGAGCAGTACTTC.

This clonotype was seen at least ten times. One end of the junction is discordant with germline, which a read error may explain. The chain combines TRBV6-1 with TRBJ2-7; 10 nucleotides match TRBD1. The CDR3 contains 16 residues. Germline-derived CDR1 and CDR2 are MNHNS and SASEGT. CDR3 sequence (DNA): TGTGCCAGCAGTGCAGTCCCGGGACAGGGGTCGGGCGAGCGGTACTTC. This codes for CASSAVPGQGSGERYF.

The chain employs TRBV9 and TRBJ1-3; D possibly corresponds to TRBD1 (5 bases). With 2 bases removed from V and 1 base from J, the gap between germline ends came to 25 bases. Germline lookup yields CDR1 SGDLS and CDR2 YYNGEE. The CDR3 sequence is 20 residues long. The CDR3 protein is CASSVGRPGRLEFSGNTIYF. CDR3 sequence (DNA): TGTGCCAGCAGCGTCGGGAGACCGGGACGGTTAGAGTTTTCTGGAAACACCATATATTTT. The full variable domain, with the rest looked up from reference TRBV9 and TRBJ1-3, is DSGVTQTPKHLITATGQRVTLRCSPRSGDLSVYWYQQSLDQGLQFLIQYYNGEERAKGNILERFSAQQFPDLHSELNLSSLELGDSALYFCASSVGRPGRLEFSGNTIYFGEGSWLTVV.

In the case of this clonotype: A read error may explain this, as a much larger clone is one base away. The CDR3 does not end in the conserved phenylalanine or tryptophan, so this is likely a read error. The gene calls are TRBV18 and TRBJ1-2; D call uncertain. This CDR3 comprises 11 residues. Per germline, CDR1 KGHSH and CDR2 LQKENI. Trimming pared 4 bases from V and 8 bases from J, leaving 8 bases between. CDR3 sequence: CASSQGDGYTV. Written as DNA, the CDR3 is TGTGCCAGCTCACAGGGCGACGGCTACACCGTC.

On this clonotype itself: This clone may be a read error of a much larger clone one base away. The chain links TRBV3-1 to TRBJ1-1, with TRBD1 as a possible D gene (5 bases). Germline V gene sequence: CDR1 LGHDT, CDR2 YNNKEL (reference sequence). The CDR3 sequence is 15 residues long. V lost 1 base to trimming and J lost 4 bases, with 13 bases between them. This chain's CDR3 is CASSQVGGAITEAFF. The CDR3 DNA sequence: TGTGCCAGCAGCCAAGTGGGAGGGGCGATCACTGAAGCTTTCTTT.

The chain uses TRBV6-2 or TRBV6-3 and TRBJ2-7; the match to TRBD1 covers 10 bases. Looked up from germline, CDR1 is MNHEY and CDR2 is SVGEGT. This CDR3 comprises 14 residues. J gave up 6 bases and V 1 base, and 3 bases lay outside the gene matches. The CDR3 loop reads CASSYFWTGGEQYF. The DNA of the CDR3 is TGTGCCAGCAGTTACTTCTGGACAGGGGGCGAGCAGTACTTC.